This T cell receptor (beta chain) comes out of a study of PD-1 blockade in mismatch repair-deficient tumors. Mismatch repair deficiency was confirmed in all patients, by PCR or immunohistochemistry. Sequenced by immunoSEQ multiplex PCR; TCRdb stores in-frame clones only, minus some. The table records about 68,000 clones, about 78% of them present only once. Between the trimmed V and J ends, which lost 0 bases and 5 bases, there was a span of 5 bases. Germline CDR1 is MNHEY and CDR2 is SVGAGI. The CDR3 has 12 amino acids. V is TRBV6-5 and J is TRBJ2-7; D remains ambiguous. This receptor was obtained from an adult with mismatch repair-deficient cancer. The input for sequencing was peripheral blood, taken 2 weeks after starting pembrolizumab. In DNA, the CDR3 is TGTGCCAGCAGTTACTCGAACCACGAGCAGTACTTC. Translated, it gives CASSYSNHEQYF.